This T cell receptor beta chain came from a study of beta chain features in type 1 diabetes. Of note for this clone: The antigen is unknown.

Findings and caveats of the study: TCRB CDR3s were moderately but significantly shorter in Type 1 diabetes patients in all four CD4+ subsets. Insertions were fewer and deletions more numerous at VDJ junctions in type 1 diabetes patients.

Expressed TCRB transcripts were sequenced, since all the RNA that had been isolated was reverse transcribed. Sequencing used immunoSEQ multiplex PCR; TCRdb keeps in-frame clones, though not all of them. The sample comprises 680,000 or so clones, around an eighth of which are singletons, and approximately 0.021% rests with the top ten. Germline V CDR1 and CDR2: SGDLS, YYNGEE. J lost 7 bases, V lost 4 bases, and 5 bases had no gene match. This CDR3 spans 14 amino acids. The sample consisted of naive CD4+ T cells from blood. The receptor was isolated from a man between 18 and 29 years old with type 1 diabetes. The chain links TRBV9 to TRBJ1-6; 7 bases fit TRBD1. CDR3: CASSSGGGNSPLHF. The CDR3 coding sequence is TGTGCCAGCAGCTCAGGAGGGGGCAATTCACCCCTCCACTTT.